The 16 T cell receptor beta chains below were found in one sample sequenced in a study of cytomegalovirus exposure and HLA in healthy donors. Primers: 60 Vbeta forward and 13 Jbeta reverse. Here immunoSEQ multiplex PCR was the method, and the copy in TCRdb shows in-frame clones only, minus some. Here the sample spans some 170,000 clones, approximately 80% being singletons. Material: PBMCs. The receptors were gathered from a middle-aged man in good health and CMV-seronegative.

J is TRBJ1-1 and V is TRBV30; 7 bases align to TRBD1. The germline V gene encodes CDR1 GTSNPN and CDR2 SVGIG (reference sequence). CDR3 length equals 12 residues. J was trimmed by 4 bases and V by 4 bases; bases with no gene match: 3. For the CDR3, the DNA is TGTGCCTGGACGACAGGGATCACTGAAGCTTTCTTT. Translating gives CAWTTGITEAFF.

This sequence joins TRBV28 and TRBJ1-3, with a weak D call TRBD1 (5 bases). This CDR3 has 15 residues. V was pared by 3 bases and J by 0 bases, with 9 bases between. From germline, CDR1 is MDHEN and CDR2 SYDVKM. This chain's CDR3 is CASSLGGYSGNTIYF. The CDR3, as DNA: TGTGCCAGCAGTTTGGGGGGGTACTCTGGAAACACCATATATTTT.

This sequence joins TRBV5-1 and TRBJ1-1, with TRBD1 as a possible D gene (6 bases). The V end lost 4 bases, the J end lost 11 bases, and 18 bases lay between the germline ends. CDR3 length: 13 residues. The V gene's germline CDR1 is SGHRS and CDR2 YFSETQ. The CDR3, as DNA: TGCGCCAGCAGCCCTGGGACATCCCATGACGCTTTCTTT. Its protein product is CASSPGTSHDAFF.

The chain's CDR3 is CASSLGPPGISYEQYF. Written as DNA, the CDR3 is TGCGCCAGCAGCTTGGGTCCTCCGGGGATCTCCTACGAGCAGTACTTC. The V gene is TRBV5-1, the J gene TRBJ2-7, with TRBD2 as a possible D gene (5 bases). CDR1 is SGHRS, CDR2 YFSETQ, per germline. V lost 0 bases, J lost 0 bases, and 13 bases lay in between. The CDR3 length is 16 residues.

This clone appeared once. The chain recombines TRBV7-9 with TRBJ1-4; 7 bases match TRBD1. Trimming at V came to 5 bases and at J to 13 bases, leaving 16 bases not matched to a gene. CDR3 size: 15 residues. CDR1 is SEHNR and CDR2 is FQNEAQ in the germline V gene (reference sequence). CDR3 amino acids: CASSRPGTAPFTLFF. In nucleotides, the CDR3 is TGTGCCAGCAGCCGTCCCGGGACAGCGCCCTTTACACTGTTTTTT. Full variable domain (rest looked up from reference TRBV7-9 and TRBJ1-4): DTGVSQNPRHKITKRGQNVTFRCDPISEHNRLYWYRQTLGQGPEFLTYFQNEAQLEKSRLLSDRFSAERPKGSFSTLEIQRTEQGDSAMYLCASSRPGTAPFTLFFGSGTQLSVL.

This chain joins TRBV30 and TRBJ2-7; D may be TRBD1 (5 bases). Trimming removed 3 bases from V and 1 base from J, with 10 bases in between. CDR1 and CDR2 from the germline V gene are GTSNPN and SVGIG (reference sequence). The CDR3 loop spans 13 amino acids. This chain's CDR3 is CAWRATGSYEQYF. For the CDR3, the DNA is TGTGCCTGGAGGGCTACAGGTTCCTACGAGCAGTACTTC.

The rearrangement links TRBV5-1 to TRBJ2-7; 8 bases map to TRBD1. CDR1 SGHRS and CDR2 YFSETQ come from the germline V gene. J gave up 7 bases and V 4 bases, and 7 bases lay outside the gene matches. CDR3 length: 13 residues. The DNA for the CDR3 is TGCGCCAGCAGCATGAGACAGGGGTTGGAGCAGTACTTC. This codes for CASSMRQGLEQYF.

This clone was seen only a few times. The V call is TRBV12-5, the J call TRBJ2-3, with a tentative D call TRBD2 (7 bases). The CDR3 sequence is 18 residues long. Germline values: CDR1 LGHNT, CDR2 FRNRAP. Between the trimmed V and J ends, which lost 0 bases and 3 bases, there was a span of 19 bases. This CDR3 is CASGLVIWGGDSTDTQYF. DNA for the CDR3: TGTGCTAGTGGTTTGGTAATTTGGGGGGGCGATTCGACAGATACGCAGTATTTT.

This clone appeared a single time. One end of the junction is discordant with germline, which a read error may explain. The rearrangement joins TRBV7-7 to TRBJ2-1, with D hard to call. The length of the CDR3 is 13 residues. Germline CDR1 reads SSHAT; CDR2 reads FNYEAQ (reference sequence). CDR3 protein: CASSSADTHEQFF. For the CDR3, the DNA is TGTGCTAGCAGCTCAGCTGACACCCACGAGCAGTTCTTC.

The genes are TRBV7-5 and TRBJ2-5; the listed D gene, TRBD1, was not tested against the DNA. The DNA end is a closer match to TRBJ2-7, so the J assignment may be wrong. TRBV7-5 is shown as a pseudogene. The CDR3 is 18 amino acids. CDR3 nucleotide sequence: TGTGCCAGAAGCTTCCCTCCGACCGGGACACCCATCGACTACGAGCAGTACTTC. Protein sequence: CARSFPPTGTPIDYEQYF.

A single count supports this clone. The chain carries TRBV19 and TRBJ2-2, with D perhaps matching TRBD1 (6 bases). Germline assignment: CDR1 LNHDA and CDR2 SQIVND (reference sequence). This CDR3 has 15 amino acids. Trimming pared 8 bases from V and 2 bases from J, leaving 15 bases between. Written as DNA, the CDR3 is TGTGCCAGTCAACGGGACACATTTAACACCGGGGAGCTGTTTTTT. Translating gives CASQRDTFNTGELFF.

The chain recombines TRBV4-1 with TRBJ1-1; 10 bases align to TRBD1. After removal of 3 bases from V and 4 bases from J, the junction contained 17 bases not matched to a gene. CDR3 size: 19 residues. In germline, CDR1 is MGHRA, CDR2 YSYEKL. CDR3 in amino acids: CASSHHHPGQGPSGTEAFF. Here the CDR3 DNA reads TGCGCCAGCAGCCATCACCATCCGGGACAGGGGCCGAGCGGCACTGAAGCTTTCTTT.

This chain joins TRBV4-3 and TRBJ2-6; D is perhaps TRBD1 (6 bases). With 4 bases removed from V and 2 bases from J, the gap between germline ends came to 12 bases. The germline V gene encodes CDR1 LGHNA and CDR2 YSLEER. The CDR3 spans 16 residues. This chain's CDR3 is CASSPDQGTGANVLTF. CDR3 in DNA: TGCGCCAGCAGCCCAGATCAGGGGACTGGGGCCAACGTCCTGACTTTC.

This clone occurred a few times. V usage is TRBV9 and J usage is TRBJ2-7; D is possibly TRBD1 (5 bases). V was cut by 0 bases and J by 5 bases, with 12 bases left in between. This CDR3 is built from 14 residues. From germline, CDR1 is SGDLS and CDR2 YYNGEE. The CDR3 nucleotides are TGTGCCAGCAGCGTAGGGGGCATTCGAGACGAGCAGTACTTC. Protein: CASSVGGIRDEQYF.

DNA for the CDR3: TGTGCCAGCCGGCAGGTAGGGGGCAGCGGCTACACCTTC. Protein product: CASRQVGGSGYTF. This sequence joins TRBV19 and TRBJ1-2; 7 bases match TRBD1. This CDR3 is 13 amino acids long. The germline CDR1 and CDR2 sequences are LNHDA and SQIVND (reference sequence). After removal of 9 bases from V and 8 bases from J, the junction contained 12 bases not matched to a gene.

CDR3 in amino acids: CASSLKQGREKLFF. The DNA of the CDR3 is TGTGCCAGCAGCTTGAAACAGGGTCGGGAAAAACTGTTTTTT. The chain joins TRBV5-4 to TRBJ1-4; maybe TRBD1 (6 bases). CDR3 length: 14 residues. Germline CDR1 and CDR2: SGHNT and YYREEE (reference sequence). With 1 base removed from V and 8 bases from J, the gap between germline ends came to 12 bases. Together with reference TRBV5-4 and TRBJ1-4, the CDR3 gives the full variable domain: ETGVTQSPTHLIKTRGQQVTLRCSSQSGHNTVSWYQQALGQGPQFIFQYYREEENGRGNFPPRFSGLQFPNYSSELNVNALELDDSALYLCASSLKQGREKLFFGSGTQLSVL.